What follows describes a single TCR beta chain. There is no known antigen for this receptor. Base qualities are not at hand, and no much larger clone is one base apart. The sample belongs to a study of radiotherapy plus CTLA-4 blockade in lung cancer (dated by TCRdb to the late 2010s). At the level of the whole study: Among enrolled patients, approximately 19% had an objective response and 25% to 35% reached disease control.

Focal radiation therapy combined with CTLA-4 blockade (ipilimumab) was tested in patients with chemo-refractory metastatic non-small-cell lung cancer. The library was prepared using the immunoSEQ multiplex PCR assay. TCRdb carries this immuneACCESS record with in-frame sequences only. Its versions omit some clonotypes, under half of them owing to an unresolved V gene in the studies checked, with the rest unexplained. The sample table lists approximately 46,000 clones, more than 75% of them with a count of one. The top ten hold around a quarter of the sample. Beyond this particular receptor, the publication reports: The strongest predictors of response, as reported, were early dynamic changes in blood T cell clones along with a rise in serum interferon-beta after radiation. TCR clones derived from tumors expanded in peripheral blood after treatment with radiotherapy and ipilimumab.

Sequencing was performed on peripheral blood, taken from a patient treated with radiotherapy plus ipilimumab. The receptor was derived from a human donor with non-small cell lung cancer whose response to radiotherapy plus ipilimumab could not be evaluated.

In nucleotide form, the sequence is TGTGCCAGCAGTTTATTATCTAGCGGGAGTCGGAATGAGCAGTTCTTC. Translated, it gives CASSLLSSGSRNEQFF. The chain is assembled from TRBV28 and TRBJ2-1; TRBD2 matches 10 bases in the middle. According to the germline V gene, CDR1 reads MDHEN and CDR2 reads SYDVKM. The CDR3 starts with the cysteine, ends with the phenylalanine, and has 16 residues. Only the CDR3 region is kept as DNA, spanning 48 bases read in frame from base 1. V lost 1 base and J lost 7 bases, and the count of bases not matched to a germline gene is 7.